This T cell receptor beta chain was obtained from a study of blood T cell repertoires in COVID-19. Overall study: Researchers got acute and convalescent COVID-19 samples from the United States, Italy and Spain. PBMCs, B-cell-depleted T cells, or T cells provided the cDNA or gDNA that made up the material.

J lost 8 bases, V lost 3 bases, and 11 bases had no gene match. Germline-derived CDR1 and CDR2 are LNHDA and SQIVND (reference sequence). This CDR3 is 16 amino acids long. Original processing notes: Estimation of nucleated cell counts was performed using reference gene primer amplification. The repertoire was sequenced with immunoSEQ multiplex PCR; TCRdb's copy has only in-frame clones and lacks some. V, J and clone size reflect that table, while D and trimming were determined from the DNA. The top ten clones hold approximately 0.76% of a sample with around 100,000 clones, 65% to 85% of them seen once.

V and J are TRBV19 and TRBJ2-1; 9 nucleotides agree with TRBD2. The sequenced sample was peripheral blood. The receptor's source is an older woman with acute or convalescent COVID-19. The CDR3 bases are TGTGCCAGTAGTATCTCCGGGACTAGCACGAGGGATGAGCAGTTCTTC. It yields the protein CASSISGTSTRDEQFF.